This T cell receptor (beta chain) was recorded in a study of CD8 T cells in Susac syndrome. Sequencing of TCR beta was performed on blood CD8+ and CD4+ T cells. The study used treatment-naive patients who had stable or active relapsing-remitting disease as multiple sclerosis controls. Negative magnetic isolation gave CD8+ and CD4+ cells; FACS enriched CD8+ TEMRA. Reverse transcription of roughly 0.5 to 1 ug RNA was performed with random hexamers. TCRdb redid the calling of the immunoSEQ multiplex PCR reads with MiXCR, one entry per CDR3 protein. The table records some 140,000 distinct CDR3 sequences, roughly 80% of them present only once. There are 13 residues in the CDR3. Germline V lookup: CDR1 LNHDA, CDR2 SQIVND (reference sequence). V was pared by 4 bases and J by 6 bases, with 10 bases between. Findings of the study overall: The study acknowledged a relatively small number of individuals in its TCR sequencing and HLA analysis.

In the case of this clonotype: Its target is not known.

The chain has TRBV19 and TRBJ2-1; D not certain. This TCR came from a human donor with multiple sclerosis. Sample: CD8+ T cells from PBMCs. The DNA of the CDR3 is TGTGCCAGTAGTACGTTAGCTGCCAATGAGCAGTTCTTC. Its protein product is CASSTLAANEQFF.